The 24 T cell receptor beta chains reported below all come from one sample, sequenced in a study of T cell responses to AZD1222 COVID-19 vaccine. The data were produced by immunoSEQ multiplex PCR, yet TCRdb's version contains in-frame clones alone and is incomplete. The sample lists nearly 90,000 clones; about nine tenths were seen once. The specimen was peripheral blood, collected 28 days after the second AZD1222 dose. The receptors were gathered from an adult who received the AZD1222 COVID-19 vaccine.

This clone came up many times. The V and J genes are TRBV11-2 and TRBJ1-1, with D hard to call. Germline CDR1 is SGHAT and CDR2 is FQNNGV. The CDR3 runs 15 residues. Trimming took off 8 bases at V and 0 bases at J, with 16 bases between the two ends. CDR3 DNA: TGTGCCAGCCGACGAGTCAGAGGACTGAACACTGAAGCTTTCTTT. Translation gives CASRRVRGLNTEAFF.

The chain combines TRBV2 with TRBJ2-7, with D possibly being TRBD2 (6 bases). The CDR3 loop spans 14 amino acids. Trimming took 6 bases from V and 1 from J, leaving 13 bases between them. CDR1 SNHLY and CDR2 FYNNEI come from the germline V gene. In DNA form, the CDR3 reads TGTGCCAGCAGGGAGGGGACGAGTTCCTACGAGCAGTACTTC. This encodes CASREGTSSYEQYF.

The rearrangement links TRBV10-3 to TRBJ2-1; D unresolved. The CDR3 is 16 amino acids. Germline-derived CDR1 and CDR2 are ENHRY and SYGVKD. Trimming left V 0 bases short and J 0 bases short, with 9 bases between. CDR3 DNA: TGTGCCATCAGTGAGTCGACTTCTCTCTCCTACAATGAGCAGTTCTTC. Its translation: CAISESTSLSYNEQFF.

CDR3 bases: TGTGCCAGCAGTTCTCCCTTGGGGGAGCTGTTTTTT. Residues: CASSSPLGELFF. The chain uses TRBV27 and TRBJ2-2, with D unresolved. Germline V lookup: CDR1 MNHEY, CDR2 SMNVEV (reference sequence). V lost 4 bases and J 8 bases, leaving 8 bases between the germline ends. This CDR3 spans 12 amino acids.

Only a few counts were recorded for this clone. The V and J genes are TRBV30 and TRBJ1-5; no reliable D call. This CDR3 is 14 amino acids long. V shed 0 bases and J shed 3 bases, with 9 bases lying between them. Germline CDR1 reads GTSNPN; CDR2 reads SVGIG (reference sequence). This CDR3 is CAWSVNSFNQPQHF. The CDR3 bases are TGTGCCTGGAGTGTAAACAGTTTCAATCAGCCCCAGCATTTT.

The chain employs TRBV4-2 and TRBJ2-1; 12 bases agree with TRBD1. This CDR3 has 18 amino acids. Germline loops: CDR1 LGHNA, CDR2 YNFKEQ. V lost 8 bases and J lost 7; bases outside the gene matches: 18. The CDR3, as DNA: TGTGCCAGCCAAAAAGGGGGAGCGGGGACAGGGGGCACAAATGAGCAGTTCTTC. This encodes CASQKGGAGTGGTNEQFF.

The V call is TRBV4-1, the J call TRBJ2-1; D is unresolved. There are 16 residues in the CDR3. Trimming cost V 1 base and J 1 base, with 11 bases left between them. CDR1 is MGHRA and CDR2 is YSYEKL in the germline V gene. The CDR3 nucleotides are TGCGCCAGCAGCCAAGTCGATCTAATATCCTACAATGAGCAGTTCTTC. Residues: CASSQVDLISYNEQFF.

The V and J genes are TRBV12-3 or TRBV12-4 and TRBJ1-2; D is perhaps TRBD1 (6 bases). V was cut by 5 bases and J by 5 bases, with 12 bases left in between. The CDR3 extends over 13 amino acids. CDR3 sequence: CASSPGQRYGYTF. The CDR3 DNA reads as TGTGCCAGCAGTCCCGGACAGAGATATGGCTACACCTTC.

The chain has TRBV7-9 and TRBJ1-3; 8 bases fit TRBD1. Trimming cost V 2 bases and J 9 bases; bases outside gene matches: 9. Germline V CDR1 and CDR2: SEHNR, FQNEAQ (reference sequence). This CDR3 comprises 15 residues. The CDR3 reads CASSLRQGPPGTIYF. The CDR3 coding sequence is TGTGCCAGCAGCTTAAGACAGGGGCCCCCAGGCACCATATATTTT.

The DNA for the CDR3 is TGTGCCAGTAGGGGGGGAAAGCACGAGCAGTACTTC. Its translation is CASRGGKHEQYF. V usage is TRBV19 and J usage is TRBJ2-7, with D possibly being TRBD2 (6 bases). This CDR3 spans 12 amino acids. Germline V lookup: CDR1 LNHDA, CDR2 SQIVND (reference sequence). Trimming stripped 6 bases from V and 5 bases from J, with 11 bases between.

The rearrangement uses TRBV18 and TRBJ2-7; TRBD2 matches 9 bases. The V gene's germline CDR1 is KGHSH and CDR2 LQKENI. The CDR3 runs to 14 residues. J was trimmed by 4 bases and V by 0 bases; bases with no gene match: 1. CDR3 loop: CASSPPLAGYEQYF. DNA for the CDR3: TGTGCCAGCTCACCACCTCTAGCGGGGTACGAGCAGTACTTC. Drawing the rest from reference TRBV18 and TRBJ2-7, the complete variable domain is NAGVMQNPRHLVRRRGQEARLRCSPMKGHSHVYWYRQLPEEGLKFMVYLQKENIIDESGMPKERFSAEFPKEGPSILRIQQVVRGDSAAYFCASSPPLAGYEQYFGPGTRLTVT.

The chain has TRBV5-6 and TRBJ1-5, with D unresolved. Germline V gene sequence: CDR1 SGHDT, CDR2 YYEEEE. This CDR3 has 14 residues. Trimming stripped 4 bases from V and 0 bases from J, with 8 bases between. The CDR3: CASSLVNSNQPQHF. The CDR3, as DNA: TGTGCCAGCAGCCTTGTCAATAGCAATCAGCCCCAGCATTTT. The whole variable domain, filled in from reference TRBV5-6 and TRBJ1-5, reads DAGVTQSPTHLIKTRGQQVTLRCSPKSGHDTVSWYQQALGQGPQFIFQYYEEEERQRGNFPDRFSGHQFPNYSSELNVNALLLGDSALYLCASSLVNSNQPQHFGDGTRLSIL.

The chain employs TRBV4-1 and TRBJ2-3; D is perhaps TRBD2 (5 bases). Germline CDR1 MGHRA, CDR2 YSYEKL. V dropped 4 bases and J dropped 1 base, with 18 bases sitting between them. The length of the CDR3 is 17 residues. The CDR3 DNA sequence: TGCGCCAGCAGCCGTGAAGGAGGAGCGGTACGCACAGATACGCAGTATTTT. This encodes CASSREGGAVRTDTQYF.

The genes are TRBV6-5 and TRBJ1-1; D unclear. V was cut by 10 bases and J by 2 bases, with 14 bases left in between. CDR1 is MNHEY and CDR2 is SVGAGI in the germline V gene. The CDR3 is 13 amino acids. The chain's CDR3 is CATRWSGNTEAFF. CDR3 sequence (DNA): TGTGCCACCAGATGGAGCGGTAACACTGAAGCTTTCTTT.

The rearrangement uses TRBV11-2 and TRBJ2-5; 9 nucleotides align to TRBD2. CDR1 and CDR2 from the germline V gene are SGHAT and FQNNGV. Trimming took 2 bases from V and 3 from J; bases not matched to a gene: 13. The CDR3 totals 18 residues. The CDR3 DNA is TGTGCCAGCAGCTTATCGTTTAGCGGGGGCCCGTGGGAAGAGACCCAGTACTTC. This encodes CASSLSFSGGPWEETQYF.

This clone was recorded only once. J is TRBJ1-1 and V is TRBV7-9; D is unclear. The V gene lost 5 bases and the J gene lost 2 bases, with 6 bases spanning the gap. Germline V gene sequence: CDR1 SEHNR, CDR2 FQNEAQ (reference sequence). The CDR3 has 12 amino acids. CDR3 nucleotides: TGTGCCAGCAGCATACTTAACACTGAAGCTTTCTTT. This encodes CASSILNTEAFF.

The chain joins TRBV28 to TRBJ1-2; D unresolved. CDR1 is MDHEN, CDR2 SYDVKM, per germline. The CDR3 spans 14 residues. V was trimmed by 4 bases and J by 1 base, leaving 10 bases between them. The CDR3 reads CASSSSPGNYGYTF. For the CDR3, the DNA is TGTGCCAGCAGTTCCAGCCCGGGTAACTATGGCTACACCTTC.

The CDR3 loop reads CASKMGQGSYNEQFF. The CDR3 DNA follows: TGCGCCAGCAAAATGGGACAGGGTTCCTACAATGAGCAGTTCTTC. The rearrangement links TRBV10-1 to TRBJ2-1; 9 bases map to TRBD1. V shed 7 bases, J shed 1 base, and the junction held 5 bases outside the gene matches. The germline V gene has CDR1 WNHNN and CDR2 SYGVQD (reference sequence). This CDR3 is 15 amino acids long.

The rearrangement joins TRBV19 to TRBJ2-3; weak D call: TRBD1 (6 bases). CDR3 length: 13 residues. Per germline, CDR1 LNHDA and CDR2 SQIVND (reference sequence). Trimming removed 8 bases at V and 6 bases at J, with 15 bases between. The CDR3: CASRGRGVDTQYF. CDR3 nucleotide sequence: TGTGCCAGTCGGGGCAGGGGAGTTGATACGCAGTATTTT.

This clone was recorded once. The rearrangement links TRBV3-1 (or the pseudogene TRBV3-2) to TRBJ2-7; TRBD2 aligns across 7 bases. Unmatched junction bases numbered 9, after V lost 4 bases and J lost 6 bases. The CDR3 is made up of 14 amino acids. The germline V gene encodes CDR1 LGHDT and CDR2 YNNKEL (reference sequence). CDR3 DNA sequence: TGTGCCAGCAGCCCCCCACGACTAGCTTCCGAGCAGTACTTC. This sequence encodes CASSPPRLASEQYF.

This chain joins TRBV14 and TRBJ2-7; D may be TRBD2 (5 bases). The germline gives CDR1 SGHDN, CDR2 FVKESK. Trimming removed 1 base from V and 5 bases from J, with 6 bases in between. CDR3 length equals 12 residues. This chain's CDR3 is CASSQVGNEQYF. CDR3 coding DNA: TGTGCCAGCAGCCAAGTCGGGAACGAGCAGTACTTC.

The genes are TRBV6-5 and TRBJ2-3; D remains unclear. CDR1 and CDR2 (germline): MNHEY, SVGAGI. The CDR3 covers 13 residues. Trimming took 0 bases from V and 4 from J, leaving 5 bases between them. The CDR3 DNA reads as TGTGCCAGCAGTTACTCCCGAGCAGATACGCAGTATTTT. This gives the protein CASSYSRADTQYF.

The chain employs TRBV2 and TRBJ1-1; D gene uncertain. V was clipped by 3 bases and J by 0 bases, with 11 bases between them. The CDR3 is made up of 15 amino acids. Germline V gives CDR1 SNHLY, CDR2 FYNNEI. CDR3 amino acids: CASSDYEGMNTEAFF. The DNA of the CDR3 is TGTGCCAGCAGTGATTATGAGGGAATGAACACTGAAGCTTTCTTT.

In DNA, the CDR3 is TGTGCCAGCAGCTTGGGAGGGGGAGGATCCTACGAGCAGTACTTC. Its protein product is CASSLGGGGSYEQYF. The V call is TRBV5-5, the J call TRBJ2-7; either TRBD1 or TRBD2 may supply D (6 bases each). From germline, CDR1 is SGHKS and CDR2 YYEKEE (reference sequence). Between the trimmed V and J ends, which lost 0 bases and 1 base, there was a span of 11 bases. CDR3 length equals 15 residues.